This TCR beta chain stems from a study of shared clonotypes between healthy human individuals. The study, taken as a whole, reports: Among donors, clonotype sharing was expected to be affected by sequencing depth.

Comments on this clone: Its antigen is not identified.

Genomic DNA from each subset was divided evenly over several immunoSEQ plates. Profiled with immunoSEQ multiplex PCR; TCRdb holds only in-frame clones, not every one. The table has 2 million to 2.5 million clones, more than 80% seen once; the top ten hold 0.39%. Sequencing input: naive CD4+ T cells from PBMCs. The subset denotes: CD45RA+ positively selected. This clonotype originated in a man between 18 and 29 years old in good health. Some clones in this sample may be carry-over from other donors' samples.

CDR3 in DNA: TGTGCCAGCAGCGTAGGGGTTTACCAAGAGACCCAGTACTTC. It translates to CASSVGVYQETQYF. The chain uses TRBV9 and TRBJ2-5; D is unresolved. Germline V CDR1 and CDR2: SGDLS, YYNGEE. CDR3 length equals 14 residues. V was shortened by 0 bases and J by 0 bases, with 6 bases between the two germline ends.